Here is one TCR beta chain with its context. The target antigen is unknown. The entry originates in a study of cytomegalovirus exposure and HLA in healthy donors. Study observations and caveats: The likely explanation for a cluster of highly shared sequence variants was sequencing artifact. Later analysis identified a missense DCLRE1C variant that was linked to TCR beta V- and J-gene trimming. A later analysis by the authors found several of the most significant clusters apparently linked to common viral pathogens.

The PCR ran on 60 Vbeta and 13 Jbeta primers. Clones were sequenced by immunoSEQ multiplex PCR, and TCRdb holds only the in-frame ones, with some missing. The sample consists of more than 75,000 clones, 74% of them appearing once. Nominal health characterized the donors when sampled, though unrecorded immune exposures were likely. Sequencing was carried out using PBMCs. The TCR sequence derives from a man in his forties in good health and CMV-seropositive.

CDR3 loop: CASSTTSGSLDEQFF. Written as DNA, the CDR3 is TGTGCCAGTAGTACTACTAGCGGGAGTCTGGATGAGCAGTTCTTC. The rearrangement uses TRBV19 and TRBJ2-1, with 11 bases fitting TRBD2. Trimming cost V 4 bases and J 8 bases; bases outside gene matches: 7. Germline V lookup: CDR1 LNHDA, CDR2 SQIVND (reference sequence). CDR3 size: 15 residues.